This TCR beta chain is drawn from a study of blood T cell repertoires in COVID-19. This clone came up once. Sequencing used immunoSEQ multiplex PCR; TCRdb keeps in-frame clones, though not all of them. The table records around 210,000 clones, 80% to 90% of them present only once. Germline CDR1 SGDLS, CDR2 YYNGEE. V shed 2 bases, J shed 2 bases, and the junction held 10 bases outside the gene matches. The CDR3 is made up of 16 amino acids. The chain couples TRBV9 to TRBJ2-7; 7 positions agree with TRBD1. The source material was peripheral blood. This receptor was identified in a human donor in a cohort sampled during active COVID-19. CDR3 protein: CASSVLLSGQTYEQYF. CDR3 nucleotide sequence: TGTGCCAGCAGCGTTCTCCTCTCGGGACAGACCTACGAGCAGTACTTC.